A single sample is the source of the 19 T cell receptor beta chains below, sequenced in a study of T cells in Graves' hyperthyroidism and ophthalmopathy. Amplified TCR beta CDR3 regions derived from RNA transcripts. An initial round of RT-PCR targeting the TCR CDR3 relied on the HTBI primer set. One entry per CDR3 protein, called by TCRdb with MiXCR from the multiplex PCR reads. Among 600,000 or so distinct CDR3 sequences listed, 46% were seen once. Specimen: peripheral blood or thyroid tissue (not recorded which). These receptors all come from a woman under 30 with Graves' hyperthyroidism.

CDR3 in amino acids: CASSESTGGGTEAFF. For the CDR3, the DNA is TGCGCCAGCAGTGAGTCGACAGGGGGCGGCACTGAAGCTTTCTTT. This chain joins TRBV10-2 and TRBJ1-1, with 10 bases fitting TRBD1. The CDR3 has 15 amino acids. Trimming removed 0 bases from V and 4 bases from J; junction bases left unmatched: 2. Germline-derived CDR1 and CDR2 are WSHSY and SAAADI.

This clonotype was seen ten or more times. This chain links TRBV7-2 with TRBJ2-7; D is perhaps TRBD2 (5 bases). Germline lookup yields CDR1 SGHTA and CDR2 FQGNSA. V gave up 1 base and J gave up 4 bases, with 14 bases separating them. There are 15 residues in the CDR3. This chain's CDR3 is CASSLDPGNAYEQYF. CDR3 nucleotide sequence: TGTGCCAGCAGCTTAGATCCGGGGAACGCGTACGAGCAGTACTTC.

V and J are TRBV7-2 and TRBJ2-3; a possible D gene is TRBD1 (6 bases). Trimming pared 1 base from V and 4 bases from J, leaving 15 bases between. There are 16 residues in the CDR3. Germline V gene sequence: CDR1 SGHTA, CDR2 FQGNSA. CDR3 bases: TGTGCCAGCAGCTTAGTAAGTGGGGGCAGTGCAGATACGCAGTATTTT. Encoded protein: CASSLVSGGSADTQYF. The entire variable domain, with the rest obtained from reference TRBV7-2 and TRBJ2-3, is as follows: GAGVSQSPSNKVTEKGKDVELRCDPISGHTALYWYRQSLGQGLEFLIYFQGNSAPDKSGLPSDRFSAERTGGSVSTLTIQRTQQEDSAVYLCASSLVSGGSADTQYFGPGTRLTVL.

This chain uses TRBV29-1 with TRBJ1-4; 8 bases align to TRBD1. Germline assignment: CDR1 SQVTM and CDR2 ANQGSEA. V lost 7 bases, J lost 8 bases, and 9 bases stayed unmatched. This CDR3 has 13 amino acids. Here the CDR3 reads CSARQGSGEKLFF. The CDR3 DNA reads TGCAGCGCTAGACAGGGGAGCGGGGAAAAACTGTTTTTT.

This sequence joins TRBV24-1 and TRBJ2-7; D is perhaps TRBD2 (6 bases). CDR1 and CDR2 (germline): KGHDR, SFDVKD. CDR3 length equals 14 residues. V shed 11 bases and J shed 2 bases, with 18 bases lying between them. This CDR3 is CASHDAAGPYEQYF. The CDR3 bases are TGTGCCAGTCACGACGCAGCGGGTCCCTACGAGCAGTACTTC.

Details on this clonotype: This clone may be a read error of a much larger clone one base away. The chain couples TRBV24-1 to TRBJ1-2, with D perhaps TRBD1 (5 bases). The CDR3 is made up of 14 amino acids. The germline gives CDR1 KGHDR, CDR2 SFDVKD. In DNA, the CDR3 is TGTGCCAGCAGTGGAGGGGCCGGAGTAGGTGGCTACACCTTC. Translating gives CASSGGAGVGGYTF.

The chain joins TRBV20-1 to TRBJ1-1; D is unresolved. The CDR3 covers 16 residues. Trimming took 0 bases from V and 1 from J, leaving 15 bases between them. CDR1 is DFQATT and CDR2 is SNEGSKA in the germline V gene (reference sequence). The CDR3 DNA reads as TGCAGTGCTAGAGAGGCCAGGTGGACGGCGAACACTGAAGCTTTCTTT. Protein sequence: CSAREARWTANTEAFF.

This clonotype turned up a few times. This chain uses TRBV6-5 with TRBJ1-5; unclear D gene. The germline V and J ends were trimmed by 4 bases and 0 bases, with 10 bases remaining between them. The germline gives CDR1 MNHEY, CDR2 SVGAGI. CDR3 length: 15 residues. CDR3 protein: CASSLTRVSNQPQHF. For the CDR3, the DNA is TGTGCCAGCAGTTTGACAAGAGTTAGCAATCAGCCCCAGCATTTT.

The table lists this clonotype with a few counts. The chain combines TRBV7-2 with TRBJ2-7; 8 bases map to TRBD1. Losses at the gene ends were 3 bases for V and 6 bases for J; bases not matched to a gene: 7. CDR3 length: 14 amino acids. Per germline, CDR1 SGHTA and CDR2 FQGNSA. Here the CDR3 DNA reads TGTGCCAGCAGCTTGGACAGGGACGTACCCGAGCAGTACTTC. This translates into CASSLDRDVPEQYF.

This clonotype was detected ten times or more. The CDR3 reads CASSIGQDYEQYF. The CDR3 DNA reads TGTGCCAGTAGTATCGGGCAGGACTACGAGCAGTACTTC. The chain uses TRBV19 and TRBJ2-7; D gene unclear. V lost 3 bases and J lost 3, with 9 bases in between. The CDR3 has 13 residues. CDR1 and CDR2 from the germline V gene are LNHDA and SQIVND (reference sequence). Using reference TRBV19 and TRBJ2-7 for the parts outside the CDR3, the full variable domain is DGGITQSPKYLFRKEGQNVTLSCEQNLNHDAMYWYRQDPGQGLRLIYYSQIVNDFQKGDIAEGYSVSREKKESFPLTVTSAQKNPTAFYLCASSIGQDYEQYFGPGTRLTVT.

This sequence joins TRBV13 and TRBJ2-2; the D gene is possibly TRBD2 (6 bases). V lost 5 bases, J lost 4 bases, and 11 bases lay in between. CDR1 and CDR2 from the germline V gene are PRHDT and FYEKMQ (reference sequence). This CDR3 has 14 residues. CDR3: CASSTGLPTGELFF. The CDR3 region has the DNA TGTGCCAGCAGCACGGGACTGCCCACCGGGGAGCTGTTTTTT.

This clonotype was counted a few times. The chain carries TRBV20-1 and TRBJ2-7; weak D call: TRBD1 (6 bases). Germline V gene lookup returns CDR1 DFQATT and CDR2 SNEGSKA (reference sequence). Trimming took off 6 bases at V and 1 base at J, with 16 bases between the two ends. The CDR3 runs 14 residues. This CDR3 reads CSAVDSRTSYEQYF. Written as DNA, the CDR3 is TGCAGTGCCGTGGACAGCCGGACTTCCTACGAGCAGTACTTC.

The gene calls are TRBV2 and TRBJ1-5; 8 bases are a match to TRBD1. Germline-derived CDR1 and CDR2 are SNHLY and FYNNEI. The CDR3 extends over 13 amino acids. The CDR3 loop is CATDRGTDQPQHF. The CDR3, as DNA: TGTGCTACCGACAGGGGTACGGATCAGCCCCAGCATTTT.

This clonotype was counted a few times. CDR3 nucleotide sequence: TGTGCCAGCAGTTTTCAGGCTTCCTATGGCTACACCTTC. This encodes CASSFQASYGYTF. This chain connects TRBV2 to TRBJ1-2; no clear D gene. Trimming shortened V by 5 bases and J by 4 bases, and 11 bases separated the two germline ends. CDR3 length: 13 amino acids. CDR1 is SNHLY, CDR2 FYNNEI, per germline.

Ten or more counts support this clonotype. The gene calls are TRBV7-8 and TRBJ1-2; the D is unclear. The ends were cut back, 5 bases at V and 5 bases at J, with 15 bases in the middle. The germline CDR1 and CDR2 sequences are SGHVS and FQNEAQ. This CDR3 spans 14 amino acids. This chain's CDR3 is CASSQEMEGYGYTF. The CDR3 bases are TGTGCCAGCAGCCAAGAGATGGAAGGATATGGCTACACCTTC.

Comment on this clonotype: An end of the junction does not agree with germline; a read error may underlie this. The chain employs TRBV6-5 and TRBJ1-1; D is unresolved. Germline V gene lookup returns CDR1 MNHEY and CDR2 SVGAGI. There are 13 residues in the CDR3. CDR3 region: CASNWREGAEAFF. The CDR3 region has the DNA TGTGCCAGCAATTGGAGGGAGGGCGCTGAGGCTTTCTTT.

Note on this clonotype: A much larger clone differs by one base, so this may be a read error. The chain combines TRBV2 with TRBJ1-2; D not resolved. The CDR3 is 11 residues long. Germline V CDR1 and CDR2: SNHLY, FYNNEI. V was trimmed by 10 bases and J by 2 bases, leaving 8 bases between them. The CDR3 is CANETNYGYTF. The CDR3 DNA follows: TGTGCCAATGAGACGAACTATGGCTACACCTTC.

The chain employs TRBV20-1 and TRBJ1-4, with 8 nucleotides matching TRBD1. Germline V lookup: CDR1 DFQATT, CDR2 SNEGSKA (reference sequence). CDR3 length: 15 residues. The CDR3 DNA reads TGCAATGCCCGTGATACAGGGGGAATCGATGAAAAACTGTTTTTT. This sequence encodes CNARDTGGIDEKLFF.

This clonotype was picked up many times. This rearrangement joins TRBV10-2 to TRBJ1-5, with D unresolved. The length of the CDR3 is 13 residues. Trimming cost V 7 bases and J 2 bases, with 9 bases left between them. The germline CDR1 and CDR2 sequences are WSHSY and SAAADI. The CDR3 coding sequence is TGCGCCAGCACCCAGAGTGGCAATCAGCCCCAGCATTTT. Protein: CASTQSGNQPQHF.